These 9 T cell receptor beta chains were all obtained from the same sample, sequenced in a study of shared clonotypes between healthy human individuals. Measured with immunoSEQ multiplex PCR; TCRdb has only the in-frame clones, and not every one. The sample shows about 2.4 million clones, roughly 93% of them seen only once. The source material was naive CD4+ T cells from PBMCs. Subset given: CD45RA+ positively selected. The receptors shown here come from a man younger than 35 in good health. Some clones in this sample may be carry-over from other donors' samples.

The chain links TRBV27 to TRBJ2-7; no reliable D call. V gave up 8 bases and J gave up 6 bases, with 17 bases separating them. In germline, CDR1 is MNHEY, CDR2 SMNVEV (reference sequence). The CDR3 covers 13 residues. The CDR3 DNA sequence: TGTGCCAGCGCACACCGGGCCGACCGCGAGCAGTACTTC. Protein: CASAHRADREQYF.

This chain links TRBV11-2 with TRBJ1-1, with D unresolved. V was trimmed by 3 bases and J by 0 bases, leaving 11 bases between them. This CDR3 region has 15 residues. Germline V lookup: CDR1 SGHAT, CDR2 FQNNGV. The CDR3 nucleotides are TGTGCCAGCAGCTTCTTGGGGAAGATGAACACTGAAGCTTTCTTT. Translated: CASSFLGKMNTEAFF. Drawing the rest from reference TRBV11-2 and TRBJ1-1, the complete variable domain is EAGVAQSPRYKIIEKRQSVAFWCNPISGHATLYWYQQILGQGPKLLIQFQNNGVVDDSQLPKDRFSAERLKGVDSTLKIQPAKLEDSAVYLCASSFLGKMNTEAFFGQGTRLTVV.

This clone has only one observation. This chain links TRBV18 with TRBJ2-5; 7 nucleotides align to TRBD1. CDR1 and CDR2 from the germline V gene are KGHSH and LQKENI. The V gene end was trimmed by 4 bases and the J gene end by 5 bases; junction bases not matched to a gene: 7. The CDR3 extends over 14 amino acids. CDR3 residues: CASSQATGWETQYF. The DNA for the CDR3 is TGTGCCAGCTCACAAGCGACAGGGTGGGAGACCCAGTACTTC.

This clone showed up just once. The chain employs TRBV4-1 and TRBJ2-3, with a tentative D call TRBD2 (5 bases). CDR1 is MGHRA and CDR2 is YSYEKL in the germline V gene. The V gene lost 1 base and the J gene lost 10 bases, with 9 bases spanning the gap. There are 12 residues in the CDR3. CDR3 in amino acids: CASSQVLAPQYF. The DNA of the CDR3 is TGCGCCAGCAGCCAAGTCCTAGCTCCGCAGTATTTT.

The V call is TRBV5-4, the J call TRBJ2-3, with TRBD2 matching over 10 bases. Looked up from germline, CDR1 is SGHNT and CDR2 is YYREEE (reference sequence). Losses at the gene ends were 3 bases for V and 6 bases for J; bases not matched to a gene: 13. The CDR3 totals 17 residues. The CDR3 coding sequence is TGTGCCAGCAGCTGGGCGGGAAGCGGGAGGGGCGGGGATACGCAGTATTTT. It yields the protein CASSWAGSGRGGDTQYF.

The chain recombines TRBV19 with TRBJ2-1, with TRBD2 matching over 7 bases. CDR3 length: 14 amino acids. V shed 8 bases, J shed 7 bases, and the junction held 11 bases outside the gene matches. Germline V CDR1 and CDR2: LNHDA, SQIVND (reference sequence). CDR3 amino acids: CASLSGGSRNEQFF. The CDR3 DNA is TGTGCCAGTCTTTCGGGCGGGAGTCGGAATGAGCAGTTCTTC.

The chain links TRBV7-6 to TRBJ2-2, with a weak D call TRBD1 (6 bases). In germline, CDR1 is SGHVS, CDR2 FNYEAQ. This CDR3 spans 14 amino acids. Trimming pared 1 base from V and 3 bases from J, leaving 6 bases between. The CDR3 region is CASSLGGHTGELFF. DNA for the CDR3: TGTGCCAGCAGCTTAGGGGGGCACACCGGGGAGCTGTTTTTT.

The V gene is TRBV18, the J gene TRBJ2-3; 8 bases align to TRBD1. J gave up 0 bases and V 3 bases, and 8 bases lay outside the gene matches. The CDR3 spans 17 residues. Germline V CDR1 and CDR2: KGHSH, LQKENI. The CDR3 loop reads CASSPGQGRASTDTQYF. For the CDR3, the DNA is TGTGCCAGCTCACCCGGACAGGGCCGTGCTAGCACAGATACGCAGTATTTT.

The V gene is TRBV2, the J gene TRBJ2-3; 13 bases align to TRBD2. Germline V gene sequence: CDR1 SNHLY, CDR2 FYNNEI. The CDR3 runs 17 residues. V dropped 5 bases and J dropped 0; count of bases not matched to a gene: 5. CDR3 in amino acids: CASSRTSGRGSTDTQYF. In DNA, the CDR3 is TGTGCCAGCAGTCGGACTAGCGGGAGAGGTAGCACAGATACGCAGTATTTT.